What follows are 17 T cell receptor beta chains derived from one specimen sequenced in a study of vaccination effects on CD4 cells after COVID-19. Sequencing was preceded by expansion of antigen-specific CD4+ T cells with viral peptide pools in the ViraFEST assay. Following 10 days of culture, CD4+ T cells were isolated. Prior SARS-CoV-2 infection was absent in the vaccine recipients, as shown by negative nucleocapsid antibodies. Clones were sequenced by immunoSEQ multiplex PCR, and TCRdb holds only the in-frame ones, with some missing. Of about 73,000 clones in the sample, roughly 74% were seen once. No antigen has been identified for these receptors. The sequencing here drew on CD4+ T cells from PBMCs cultured with HCoV-NL63 spike peptides, taken before COVID-19 vaccination. These receptor sequences come from a human donor who received a COVID-19 vaccine.

The chain has TRBV6-5 and TRBJ2-7, with 8 nucleotides matching TRBD1. V shed 6 bases, J shed 2 bases, and the junction held 3 bases outside the gene matches. The CDR3 consists of 13 residues. Germline V gene sequence: CDR1 MNHEY, CDR2 SVGAGI. DNA for the CDR3: TGTGCCAGCAGCGGACAGGGTACCTACGAGCAGTACGTC. It is translated as CASSGQGTYEQYV.

The V call is TRBV24-1, the J call TRBJ2-3; D tentatively reads TRBD1 or TRBD2 (6 bases each). V dropped 4 bases and J dropped 0 bases, with 13 bases sitting between them. The CDR3 runs 16 residues. Germline V gene sequence: CDR1 KGHDR, CDR2 SFDVKD. The CDR3 region is CATSDTTGTSTDTQYF. The CDR3 bases are TGTGCCACCAGTGACACTACAGGGACTAGCACAGATACGCAGTATTTT.

The chain links TRBV2 to TRBJ1-6; a weak D match, TRBD1 (6 bases). The CDR3 has 12 amino acids. Germline V gene sequence: CDR1 SNHLY, CDR2 FYNNEI. V was trimmed by 10 bases and J by 10 bases, leaving 14 bases between them. The CDR3 sequence: CATNRGGSPLHF. As DNA, the CDR3 is TGTGCCACCAATAGGGGGGGGTCACCCCTCCACTTT.

This clone was counted between two and nine times. The chain combines TRBV20-1 with TRBJ1-3; D not certain. CDR1 DFQATT and CDR2 SNEGSKA come from the germline V gene (reference sequence). The CDR3 contains 12 residues. V shed 3 bases and J shed 3 bases, with 6 bases lying between them. Written as DNA, the CDR3 is TGCAGTGCTAGTTCTTATGGAAACACCATATATTTT. Protein sequence: CSASSYGNTIYF.

This chain connects TRBV5-1 to TRBJ1-1, with D perhaps matching TRBD1 (5 bases). The CDR3 runs to 14 residues. CDR1 is SGHRS and CDR2 is YFSETQ in the germline V gene. V lost 4 bases, J lost 1 base, and 11 bases lay in between. The CDR3 DNA is TGCGCCAGCAGCGCGGAGGGGTGGAACACTGAAGCTTTCTTT. Its protein product is CASSAEGWNTEAFF.

This clone was seen a few times. The genes are TRBV11-2 and TRBJ1-4; D unresolved. The CDR3 has 16 residues. Germline V gene sequence: CDR1 SGHAT, CDR2 FQNNGV. Trimming removed 6 bases from V and 4 bases from J, with 18 bases in between. CDR3 bases: TGTGCCAGCAGTCCTGGGTGGCTCCGCGATAATGAAAAACTGTTTTTT. Translated, it gives CASSPGWLRDNEKLFF. The full variable domain, completed using reference TRBV11-2 and TRBJ1-4, is EAGVAQSPRYKIIEKRQSVAFWCNPISGHATLYWYQQILGQGPKLLIQFQNNGVVDDSQLPKDRFSAERLKGVDSTLKIQPAKLEDSAVYLCASSPGWLRDNEKLFFGSGTQLSVL.

V and J are TRBV7-3 and TRBJ1-1; D gene uncertain. Trimming cost V 3 bases and J 0 bases, with 5 bases left between them. From germline, CDR1 is SGHTA and CDR2 FQGTGA. This CDR3 has 13 amino acids. CDR3 in DNA: TGTGCCAGCAGCTTTGACATGAACACTGAAGCTTTCTTT. Protein: CASSFDMNTEAFF.

The chain joins TRBV5-1 to TRBJ2-1, with D uncertain. From germline, CDR1 is SGHRS and CDR2 YFSETQ. The CDR3 length is 16 residues. Trimming left V 4 bases short and J 0 bases short, with 14 bases between. CDR3 nucleotide sequence: TGCGCCAGCAGCCACTCCGGGCCTAGCTCCTACAATGAGCAGTTCTTC. Translated: CASSHSGPSSYNEQFF.

This rearrangement joins TRBV3-1 (or the pseudogene TRBV3-2) to TRBJ2-6, with D unresolved. The CDR3 contains 15 residues. Germline lookup yields CDR1 LGHDT and CDR2 YNNKEL (reference sequence). Trimming stripped 0 bases from V and 1 base from J, with 4 bases between. The CDR3 spells CASSQEGSGANVLTF. The CDR3 nucleotides are TGTGCCAGCAGCCAAGAGGGTTCTGGGGCCAACGTCCTGACTTTC.

The V gene is TRBV3-1 (or the pseudogene TRBV3-2), the J gene TRBJ1-2; 9 nucleotides match TRBD1. The CDR3 totals 15 residues. Germline V gene data show CDR1 as LGHDT and CDR2 as YNNKEL (reference sequence). V was pared by 5 bases and J by 4 bases, with 8 bases of the junction left unmatched. In nucleotides, the CDR3 is TGTGCCAGCAGCGCCGGGACAGGGCAGTCCTATGGCTACACCTTC. Translation: CASSAGTGQSYGYTF.

The V call is TRBV5-1, the J call TRBJ2-3, with D perhaps TRBD1 (6 bases). Trimming took off 4 bases at V and 6 bases at J, with 12 bases between the two ends. The CDR3 is 13 amino acids. The germline CDR1 and CDR2 sequences are SGHRS and YFSETQ. The DNA of the CDR3 is TGCGCCAGCAGCCCACAGGGTTCGGATACGCAGTATTTT. Its protein product is CASSPQGSDTQYF.

This clone was seen only a few times. The rearrangement links TRBV7-2 to TRBJ1-5; tentative D call: TRBD1 (5 bases). Germline V CDR1 and CDR2: SGHTA, FQGNSA. V gave up 3 bases and J gave up 4 bases, with 7 bases separating them. The CDR3 is made up of 13 amino acids. CDR3 sequence: CASSLGPNQPQHF. The CDR3 bases are TGTGCCAGCAGCTTGGGGCCTAATCAGCCCCAGCATTTT.

This clone was seen more than once but under ten times. The V gene is TRBV18, the J gene TRBJ1-3; no definite D call. The CDR3 spans 17 residues. Germline loops: CDR1 KGHSH, CDR2 LQKENI. Between the trimmed V and J ends, which lost 2 bases and 0 bases, there was a span of 14 bases. CDR3 sequence: CASSPRVITDSGNTIYF. CDR3 bases: TGTGCCAGCTCACCAAGAGTAATAACAGACTCTGGAAACACCATATATTTT.

In this sample, this clone turned up a few times. The rearrangement uses TRBV2 and TRBJ2-2; perhaps TRBD2 as D (6 bases). Trimming removed 8 bases from V and 5 bases from J, with 15 bases in between. The germline CDR1 and CDR2 sequences are SNHLY and FYNNEI. This CDR3 contains 14 residues. CDR3 DNA: TGTGCCAGCCTAAGGGAAGGGAGGACCGGGGAGCTGTTTTTT. Translated, it gives CASLREGRTGELFF.

This clone has a handful of counts. V gene TRBV5-1 combines with J gene TRBJ1-3; no reliable D call. The CDR3 consists of 15 residues. V gave up 5 bases and J gave up 4 bases, with 16 bases separating them. Germline values: CDR1 SGHRS, CDR2 YFSETQ. The CDR3 nucleotides read TGCGCCAGCAGTCCGACTAACACGGTGGGAAACACCATATATTTT. Amino acid sequence: CASSPTNTVGNTIYF.

The genes are TRBV6-5 and TRBJ2-2, with D perhaps matching TRBD1 (5 bases). V dropped 2 bases and J dropped 9 bases, with 10 bases sitting between them. The V gene's germline CDR1 is MNHEY and CDR2 SVGAGI. The CDR3 consists of 13 residues. CDR3 in amino acids: CASSYRGQRELFF. The CDR3 DNA follows: TGTGCCAGCAGTTACAGGGGCCAGCGGGAGCTGTTTTTT.

This clone was recorded a few times. The rearrangement links TRBV7-2 to TRBJ1-6; the D is unclear. Germline CDR1 is SGHTA and CDR2 is FQGNSA. The CDR3 totals 14 residues. V gave up 2 bases and J gave up 8 bases, with 10 bases separating them. CDR3 DNA sequence: TGTGCCAGCAGCTTAAGACGGGGATATTCACCCCTCCACTTT. Residues: CASSLRRGYSPLHF. The complete variable domain, with remaining parts taken from reference TRBV7-2 and TRBJ1-6, reads GAGVSQSPSNKVTEKGKDVELRCDPISGHTALYWYRQSLGQGLEFLIYFQGNSAPDKSGLPSDRFSAERTGGSVSTLTIQRTQQEDSAVYLCASSLRRGYSPLHFGNGTRLTVT.